Sequencing of this TCR beta chain was carried out in a study of T-cell reconstitution after alpha-beta-depleted transplantation in children. A library of TCRbeta sequences, prepared with unique molecular identifiers, was generated. TCRdb called the PCR reads again in MiXCR, with one record for every CDR3 protein. The sample has 200,000 to 250,000 distinct CDR3 sequences; approximately 9.7% are singletons. This clonotype was recorded at least ten times. V lost 8 bases to trimming and J lost 4 bases; unmatched junction nucleotides: 7. There are 14 residues in the CDR3. This specimen consisted of PBMCs from the stem cell graft donor, obtained from the stem cell graft. The V call is TRBV12-3 or TRBV12-4, the J call TRBJ1-2; 10 nucleotides match TRBD1. This receptor was obtained from a human donor who donated a stem cell graft to a child with SCID. CDR3 residues: CASRWTGGTYGYTF. Here the CDR3 DNA reads TGTGCCAGCCGCTGGACAGGGGGTACCTATGGCTACACCTTC.